This is a list of T cell receptor beta chains from one sample in a study of beta chain features in type 1 diabetes. Assay: immunoSEQ multiplex PCR; the TCRdb copy retains only in-frame clones and omits some. Among 250,000 to 350,000 clones listed, about 15% were seen once. Sequenced material: naive CD4+ T cells from blood. These receptors came from a man aged 18 to 30 with type 1 diabetes. Each CDR3 is given with its conserved first and last residue. Each record gives: V gene, J gene, clone size, D gene, CDR3 DNA, CDR3 protein. D genes are given only for firm matches. Where a row states a size, it is once, few, many or the class of an expanded clone; other rows omit it.

V gene: TRBV28
J gene: TRBJ1-2
clone size: -
D gene: TRBD1
CDR3 DNA: TGTGCCGCAGCAGGAGTGGGACAGGACTATGGCTACACCTTC
CDR3 protein: CAAAGVGQDYGYTF

V gene: TRBV4-2
J gene: TRBJ2-7
clone size: -
D gene: TRBD2
CDR3 DNA: TGTGCCAGCAGCCAAGGACTAGCGGGGGGATCCTACGAGCAGTACTTC
CDR3 protein: CASSQGLAGGSYEQYF

V gene: TRBV7-2
J gene: TRBJ2-7
clone size: few
D gene: TRBD1
CDR3 DNA: TGTGCCAGCAGCTTAAGACAGGGAAGCTCCTACGAGCAGTACTTC
CDR3 protein: CASSLRQGSSYEQYF

V gene: TRBV28
J gene: TRBJ2-7
clone size: few
D gene: -
CDR3 DNA: TGTGCCAGCAGTTTGATGACAGGTACCTACGAGCAGTACTTC
CDR3 protein: CASSLMTGTYEQYF

V gene: TRBV9
J gene: TRBJ2-5
clone size: -
D gene: -
CDR3 DNA: TGTGCCAGCAGCGTAGTTGGGGCGTACCAAGAGACCCAGTACTTC
CDR3 protein: CASSVVGAYQETQYF

V gene: TRBV6-6
J gene: TRBJ1-2
clone size: -
D gene: -
CDR3 DNA: TGTGCCAGCAGTTACTCCGCACAGGCCACTGTGCGGGGCTACACCTTC
CDR3 protein: CASSYSAQATVRGYTF

V gene: TRBV19
J gene: TRBJ2-7
clone size: -
D gene: -
CDR3 DNA: TGTGCCAGTAGCAGAGGCGGGTCCCCCTCCTACGAGCAGTACTTC
CDR3 protein: CASSRGGSPSYEQYF

V gene: TRBV30
J gene: TRBJ2-4
clone size: -
D gene: TRBD2
CDR3 DNA: TGTGCCTGGAGGGGGGACTACAAAAACATTCAGTACTTC
CDR3 protein: CAWRGDYKNIQYF

V gene: TRBV28
J gene: TRBJ2-6
clone size: -
D gene: -
CDR3 DNA: TGTGCCAGCAGTTTAGAGGCCTCTGGGGCCAACGTCCTGACTTTC
CDR3 protein: CASSLEASGANVLTF

V gene: TRBV14
J gene: TRBJ2-3
clone size: -
D gene: TRBD2
CDR3 DNA: TGTGCCAGCAGCCACATCTCTCCGGGGACTAGCTCGCAGTATTTT
CDR3 protein: CASSHISPGTSSQYF

V gene: TRBV7-2
J gene: TRBJ2-1
clone size: few
D gene: -
CDR3 DNA: TGTGCCAGCAGCTTGGCCTATGAGCAGTTCTTC
CDR3 protein: CASSLAYEQFF

V gene: TRBV23-1
J gene: TRBJ2-2
clone size: few
D gene: -
CDR3 DNA: TGCGCCAGCAGTCCACGGTCCGAGAACACCGGGGAGCTGTTTTTT
CDR3 protein: CASSPRSENTGELFF

V gene: TRBV6-1
J gene: TRBJ1-2
clone size: few
D gene: TRBD1
CDR3 DNA: TGTGCCAGCACCTCGACAGGGGCTGGCTATGGCTACACCTTC
CDR3 protein: CASTSTGAGYGYTF

V gene: TRBV18
J gene: TRBJ2-3
clone size: -
D gene: -
CDR3 DNA: TGTGCCAGCTCCCACCGAGAGGCTATGGGCACAGATACGCAGTATTTT
CDR3 protein: CASSHREAMGTDTQYF

V gene: TRBV5-4
J gene: TRBJ1-1
clone size: -
D gene: TRBD1
CDR3 DNA: TGTGCCAGCAGCTTGGCCAAACAGGGGGTAGGTGAAGCTTTCTTT
CDR3 protein: CASSLAKQGVGEAFF

V gene: TRBV10-3
J gene: TRBJ1-2
clone size: few
D gene: -
CDR3 DNA: TGTGCCATCAGTGAATATGTGCGGGGAGACGATGGTGGCTACACCTTC
CDR3 protein: CAISEYVRGDDGGYTF

V gene: TRBV19
J gene: TRBJ2-1
clone size: -
D gene: TRBD2
CDR3 DNA: TGTGCCAGTAGTCCACGACTAGCTTTAATCACCAATGAGCAGTTCTTC
CDR3 protein: CASSPRLALITNEQFF

V gene: TRBV29-1
J gene: TRBJ1-1
clone size: -
D gene: -
CDR3 DNA: TGCAGCGTCCAATTCAGGGGACCCAACACTGAAGCTTTCTTT
CDR3 protein: CSVQFRGPNTEAFF

V gene: TRBV7-6
J gene: TRBJ2-1
clone size: few
D gene: TRBD2
CDR3 DNA: TGTGCCAGCAGCTTAATGGGGACTAGCTCCTACAATGAGCAGTTCTTC
CDR3 protein: CASSLMGTSSYNEQFF

V gene: TRBV7-2
J gene: TRBJ2-4
clone size: -
D gene: -
CDR3 DNA: TGTGCCAGCACCTCGCAGGGGACCGTCATTCAGTACTTC
CDR3 protein: CASTSQGTVIQYF

V gene: TRBV5-1
J gene: TRBJ2-5
clone size: -
D gene: -
CDR3 DNA: TGCGCCAGCAGCCTCTCTCGTAAGGTCGGGCAAGAGACCCAGTACTTC
CDR3 protein: CASSLSRKVGQETQYF

V gene: TRBV15
J gene: TRBJ2-5
clone size: -
D gene: -
CDR3 DNA: TGTGCCACCAGCAGAACAGGGATCGCTGAGACCCAGTACTTC
CDR3 protein: CATSRTGIAETQYF

V gene: TRBV5-1
J gene: TRBJ2-7
clone size: few
D gene: TRBD2
CDR3 DNA: TGCGCCAGCAGCTTGGGGTCTAGCGGGTTTTACGAGCAGTACTTC
CDR3 protein: CASSLGSSGFYEQYF

V gene: TRBV4-3
J gene: TRBJ2-3
clone size: few
D gene: -
CDR3 DNA: TGCGCCAGCAGCCAAGATGGGGCGCTCACAGATACGCAGTATTTT
CDR3 protein: CASSQDGALTDTQYF

V gene: TRBV10-3
J gene: TRBJ1-1
clone size: -
D gene: -
CDR3 DNA: TGTGCCATCAGTGATCCGTGGAGGTACACTGAAGCTTTCTTT
CDR3 protein: CAISDPWRYTEAFF

V gene: TRBV5-4
J gene: TRBJ2-1
clone size: -
D gene: TRBD2
CDR3 DNA: TGTGCCAGCAGCAGAACGGCTCCGGGACTAGCGGCTACTTACAATGAGCAGTTCTTC
CDR3 protein: CASSRTAPGLAATYNEQFF

V gene: TRBV19
J gene: TRBJ1-2
clone size: -
D gene: -
CDR3 DNA: TGTGCCAGTAGTAAAGCGGAAAACTATGGCTACACCTTC
CDR3 protein: CASSKAENYGYTF

V gene: TRBV5-1
J gene: TRBJ2-1
clone size: few
D gene: TRBD1
CDR3 DNA: TGCGCCAGCAGCCCCCCGGGACAGAGACGAGTCAATGAGCAGTTCTTC
CDR3 protein: CASSPPGQRRVNEQFF

V gene: TRBV29-1
J gene: TRBJ2-7
clone size: few
D gene: TRBD1
CDR3 DNA: TGCAGCGCCGGGGACAGGGGGAGCGAGCAGTACTTC
CDR3 protein: CSAGDRGSEQYF